The 5 T cell receptor beta chains reported below all come from one sample, sequenced in a study of OX40 agonist ivuxolimab in advanced cancers. Assay used: immunoSEQ multiplex PCR; TCRdb lists only in-frame clones, some missing. The sample includes around 86,000 clones, 90% to 95% of them seen just once. This specimen consisted of CD4+ or CD8+ T cells sorted from blood, obtained in a trial of the OX40 agonist ivuxolimab. These receptors came from an adult with an advanced solid tumor such as melanoma, head and neck, liver or kidney cancer.

The genes are TRBV6-5 and TRBJ2-5, with D perhaps TRBD2 (7 bases). Per germline, CDR1 MNHEY and CDR2 SVGAGI. CDR3 length equals 15 residues. The V and J ends lost 2 bases and 7 bases respectively, with 17 bases between them. The CDR3 DNA is TGTGCCAGCAGTTACGTAGGGGGAGGGCCCGGGACCCAGTACTTC. Protein product: CASSYVGGGPGTQYF.

This sequence joins TRBV6-5 and TRBJ2-5, with D unclear. V was pared by 2 bases and J by 5 bases, with 15 bases between. The CDR3 is 15 residues long. Germline values: CDR1 MNHEY, CDR2 SVGAGI. CDR3 coding DNA: TGTGCCAGCAGTTACACCAGACACTACGGGGAGACCCAGTACTTC. Protein: CASSYTRHYGETQYF.

This clone showed up just once. The chain recombines TRBV5-4 with TRBJ2-1; TRBD1 matches at 8 bases. This CDR3 is 16 amino acids long. V trimming: 1 base; J trimming: 8 bases; junction bases outside the gene matches: 11. Looked up from germline, CDR1 is SGHNT and CDR2 is YYREEE (reference sequence). This CDR3 is CASSLRPGQVIDEQFF. The CDR3 nucleotides read TGTGCCAGCAGCTTGAGGCCGGGACAGGTGATAGATGAGCAGTTCTTC.

The chain links TRBV6-5 to TRBJ1-1, with a possible D match to TRBD1 (6 bases). Germline CDR1 MNHEY, CDR2 SVGAGI. The CDR3 has 13 residues. Trimming left V 1 base short and J 6 bases short, with 9 bases between. The CDR3: CASSYWGASEAFF. The DNA for the CDR3 is TGTGCCAGCAGTTACTGGGGGGCGTCTGAAGCTTTCTTT.

This clone was seen a handful of times. The chain has TRBV4-1 and TRBJ1-1; the match to TRBD1 covers 7 bases. The CDR3 covers 14 residues. The V gene end was trimmed by 4 bases and the J gene end by 0 bases; junction bases not matched to a gene: 2. From germline, CDR1 is MGHRA and CDR2 YSYEKL. The CDR3 nucleotides are TGCGCCAGCAGCCCAGGGGGTATGAACACTGAAGCTTTCTTT. This codes for CASSPGGMNTEAFF.